What follows are 20 T cell receptor beta chains derived from one specimen sequenced in a study of cytomegalovirus exposure and HLA in healthy donors. Primers: 60 Vbeta forward and 13 Jbeta reverse. Assay used: immunoSEQ multiplex PCR; TCRdb lists only in-frame clones, some missing. The sample shows 95,000 to 100,000 clones, approximately 76% of them seen only once. What was sequenced was PBMCs. The receptor source for this set is a man aged 35-49 years in good health and CMV-seronegative.

The chain has TRBV7-3 and TRBJ2-2; the match to TRBD1 covers 8 bases. Germline CDR1 and CDR2: SGHTA and FQGTGA. This CDR3 has 14 residues. The V segment lost 3 bases and the J segment 6 bases; nucleotides outside the gene matches: 3. The CDR3 spells CASSFQGAAGELFF. The CDR3 DNA sequence: TGTGCCAGCAGCTTCCAGGGGGCTGCCGGGGAGCTGTTTTTT.

The J gene is TRBJ2-3, the V gene TRBV7-2; 7 nucleotides align to TRBD2. Per germline, CDR1 SGHTA and CDR2 FQGNSA. CDR3 length equals 15 residues. The V segment lost 5 bases and the J segment 3 bases; nucleotides outside the gene matches: 8. CDR3 sequence (DNA): TGTGCCAGCAGCCAAGAGGGCGGGGGAACAGATACGCAGTATTTT. Amino acids: CASSQEGGGTDTQYF.

The J gene is TRBJ1-2, the V gene TRBV10-1; 10 nucleotides match TRBD1. CDR3 size: 13 residues. V gave up 8 bases and J gave up 8 bases; unmatched junction bases: 8. Germline CDR1 WNHNN, CDR2 SYGVQD (reference sequence). The CDR3 region is CASGRDRGRGYTF. CDR3 DNA sequence: TGCGCCAGCGGACGGGACAGGGGAAGGGGCTACACCTTC.

The chain joins TRBV14 to TRBJ2-7; D is perhaps TRBD1 (5 bases). CDR1 and CDR2 from the germline V gene are SGHDN and FVKESK. The CDR3 length is 15 residues. V lost 2 bases, J lost 2 bases, and 13 bases lay in between. In DNA form, the CDR3 reads TGTGCCAGCAGCCAAAACCAGGGTACGACCTACGAGCAGTACTTC. As protein: CASSQNQGTTYEQYF.

The rearrangement links TRBV5-1 to TRBJ2-5, with 7 bases fitting TRBD2. This CDR3 has 15 amino acids. Germline V CDR1 and CDR2: SGHRS, YFSETQ. V lost 2 bases and J lost 3; bases outside the gene matches: 7. The CDR3 DNA is TGCGCCAGCAGCTTTTCCGGGACTACCAAAGAGACCCAGTACTTC. Translation gives CASSFSGTTKETQYF.

The chain uses TRBV7-2 and TRBJ1-4; no clear D gene. This CDR3 spans 15 amino acids. V gave up 1 base and J gave up 0 bases, with 6 bases separating them. CDR1 and CDR2 (germline): SGHTA, FQGNSA. The CDR3 region is CASSLGSTTNEKLFF. The DNA for the CDR3 is TGTGCCAGCAGCTTAGGTTCAACAACTAATGAAAAACTGTTTTTT.

V gene TRBV11-3 combines with J gene TRBJ1-6, with D possibly being TRBD1 (6 bases). Deletions cut 5 bases from V and 7 bases from J, with 12 bases between. This CDR3 comprises 14 residues. Germline CDR1 SGHNT, CDR2 YENEEA. CDR3 sequence (DNA): TGTGCCAGCAGCCTCGGGGACAAGAATTCACCCCTCCACTTT. Translated, it gives CASSLGDKNSPLHF.

This clone came up once. V and J are TRBV27 and TRBJ2-2; TRBD1 aligns across 7 bases. Germline V gene lookup returns CDR1 MNHEY and CDR2 SMNVEV (reference sequence). This CDR3 contains 15 residues. J lost 7 bases, V lost 2 bases, and 7 bases had no gene match. The CDR3 bases are TGTGCCAGCAGTTTACAGCAGGGGGTGGTCGGGGAGCTGTTTTTT. This translates into CASSLQQGVVGELFF.

V gene TRBV15 combines with J gene TRBJ1-4, with D possibly being TRBD1 (6 bases). Trimming took off 3 bases at V and 8 bases at J, with 16 bases between the two ends. CDR3 size: 15 residues. Germline CDR1 reads LNHNV; CDR2 reads YYDKDF (reference sequence). CDR3 coding DNA: TGTGCCACCAGCAGGGCCAGGGGCGGAATCGAAAAACTGTTTTTT. This codes for CATSRARGGIEKLFF.

This clone was recorded once. This sequence joins TRBV30 and TRBJ1-4; the match to TRBD1 covers 8 bases. V gave up 3 bases and J gave up 7 bases; unmatched junction bases: 7. The CDR3 is 14 residues long. Germline values: CDR1 GTSNPN, CDR2 SVGIG (reference sequence). CDR3 DNA sequence: TGTGCCTGGAGGAGGACAGGGAGGGGTGAAAAACTGTTTTTT. This sequence encodes CAWRRTGRGEKLFF.

The rearrangement joins TRBV19 to TRBJ1-2; D may be TRBD1 (5 bases). This CDR3 spans 12 amino acids. The V end lost 10 bases, the J end lost 4 bases, and 13 bases lay between the germline ends. CDR1 is LNHDA and CDR2 is SQIVND in the germline V gene (reference sequence). The CDR3 nucleotides read TGTGCCATTGAGGACATACCCTATGGCTACACCTTC. It yields the protein CAIEDIPYGYTF. Drawing the rest from reference TRBV19 and TRBJ1-2, the complete variable domain is DGGITQSPKYLFRKEGQNVTLSCEQNLNHDAMYWYRQDPGQGLRLIYYSQIVNDFQKGDIAEGYSVSREKKESFPLTVTSAQKNPTAFYLCAIEDIPYGYTFGSGTRLTVV.

The genes are TRBV19 and TRBJ1-6, with D possibly being TRBD1 (5 bases). Trimming stripped 3 bases from V and 4 bases from J, with 13 bases between. There are 16 residues in the CDR3. Looked up from germline, CDR1 is LNHDA and CDR2 is SQIVND (reference sequence). The CDR3 DNA reads TGTGCCAGTAGTATGGGGCAACGCAAGTATAATTCACCCCTCCACTTT. Translation gives CASSMGQRKYNSPLHF.

Remarks on this clone: This sample includes further DNA sequences coding for the same CDR3. V gene TRBV18 combines with J gene TRBJ2-7, with 8 nucleotides matching TRBD1. The CDR3 spans 12 residues. Looked up from germline, CDR1 is KGHSH and CDR2 is LQKENI. The V segment lost 3 bases and the J segment 5 bases; nucleotides outside the gene matches: 0. CDR3 bases: TGTGCCAGCTCACCGGACAGGGACGAGCAGTACTTC. It encodes CASSPDRDEQYF.

The count of this clone is one. The gene calls are TRBV7-2 and TRBJ2-7; D unresolved. CDR3 size: 15 residues. The V gene lost 1 base and the J gene lost 0 bases, with 10 bases spanning the gap. CDR1 is SGHTA, CDR2 FQGNSA, per germline. CDR3 sequence (DNA): TGTGCCAGCAGCTTAGGTGTGTCCAGCTCCTACGAGCAGTACTTC. It codes for CASSLGVSSSYEQYF.

The chain employs TRBV5-8 and TRBJ2-3; 7 nucleotides agree with TRBD1. The CDR3 consists of 17 residues. The junction had 15 bases not matched to a gene; V was cut back by 4 bases and J by 4 bases. Germline V gene lookup returns CDR1 SGHTS and CDR2 YDEGEE. CDR3 nucleotides: TGTGCCAGCAGCCCACCCGGGACAGCTCGGCGGGCAGATACGCAGTATTTT. It translates to CASSPPGTARRADTQYF.

The chain recombines TRBV11-2 with TRBJ2-7; a weak D match, TRBD2 (6 bases). CDR3 length equals 13 residues. CDR1 SGHAT and CDR2 FQNNGV come from the germline V gene. Trimming shortened V by 4 bases and J by 4 bases, and 11 bases separated the two germline ends. CDR3 protein: CASSSMAGYEQYF. For the CDR3, the DNA is TGTGCCAGCAGCTCGATGGCGGGGTACGAGCAGTACTTC.

This rearrangement joins TRBV6-5 to TRBJ2-7; 11 bases align to TRBD1. Germline CDR1 reads MNHEY; CDR2 reads SVGAGI. J gave up 2 bases and V 8 bases, and 5 bases lay outside the gene matches. This CDR3 spans 14 amino acids. The CDR3 nucleotides are TGTGCCAGCGCCCCGGGACAGGGGGCCTACGAGCAGTACGTC. It specifies CASAPGQGAYEQYV.

V usage is TRBV6-6 and J usage is TRBJ1-3; 7 positions match TRBD1. J gave up 7 bases and V 4 bases, and 10 bases lay outside the gene matches. Germline V CDR1 and CDR2: MNHNY, SVGAGI (reference sequence). The length of the CDR3 is 15 residues. CDR3 residues: CASSSGDSGWNTIYF. DNA of the CDR3: TGTGCCAGCAGTTCCGGGGACAGTGGATGGAACACCATATATTTT.

This clone came up a few times. The genes are TRBV4-1 and TRBJ2-5; no reliable D call. Per the germline V gene, CDR1 is MGHRA and CDR2 is YSYEKL. Deletions cut 1 base from V and 2 bases from J, with 11 bases between. This CDR3 is built from 15 residues. This CDR3 reads CASSQGLSEQETQYF. For the CDR3, the DNA is TGCGCCAGCAGCCAAGGCTTGTCAGAACAAGAGACCCAGTACTTC.

V gene TRBV29-1 combines with J gene TRBJ2-5; D might be TRBD2 (7 bases). V was clipped by 5 bases and J by 5 bases, with 15 bases between them. The CDR3 extends over 13 amino acids. Germline-derived CDR1 and CDR2 are SQVTM and ANQGSEA. The chain's CDR3 is CSVLGGVRETQYF. The CDR3, as DNA: TGCAGCGTTCTAGGGGGGGTGAGGGAGACCCAGTACTTC.